What follows are 21 T cell receptor beta chains derived from one specimen sequenced in a study of control samples from healthy donors and cancer patients. Here immunoSEQ multiplex PCR was the method, and the copy in TCRdb shows in-frame clones only, minus some. The table has 170,000 or so clones, 94% seen once; the top ten hold around 1.3%. Sequences were obtained from blood. All receptors come from a woman aged 18-29 years in good health.

This clone was seen just once. V gene TRBV6-6 combines with J gene TRBJ1-2; possibly TRBD1 for D (5 bases). Germline lookup yields CDR1 MNHNY and CDR2 SVGAGI (reference sequence). V gave up 8 bases and J gave up 0 bases, with 13 bases separating them. The CDR3 loop spans 14 amino acids. In DNA form, the CDR3 reads TGTGCCAGCGGGCCGGGGCAGACTAACTATGGCTACACCTTC. Translation gives CASGPGQTNYGYTF.

The chain is built from TRBV7-2 and TRBJ2-1; 7 bases fit TRBD1. The CDR3 is 15 residues long. Unmatched junction bases numbered 0, after V lost 1 base and J lost 0 bases. From germline, CDR1 is SGHTA and CDR2 FQGNSA. CDR3 coding DNA: TGTGCCAGCAGCTTAGACAGGGGCTCCTACAATGAGCAGTTCTTC. It codes for CASSLDRGSYNEQFF.

The chain carries TRBV9 and TRBJ2-2; no clear D. Trimming took off 4 bases at V and 3 bases at J, with 16 bases between the two ends. The CDR3 runs to 16 residues. Germline lookup yields CDR1 SGDLS and CDR2 YYNGEE. The CDR3 sequence: CASSSAPGKDTGELFF. The CDR3 DNA is TGTGCCAGCAGCTCCGCCCCGGGCAAGGACACCGGGGAGCTGTTTTTT.

The rearrangement uses TRBV28 and TRBJ2-3, with 7 positions matching TRBD2. Trimming cost V 6 bases and J 3 bases; bases outside gene matches: 9. CDR1 is MDHEN, CDR2 SYDVKM, per germline. The CDR3 consists of 15 residues. This CDR3 is CASRIGGSGTDTQYF. The CDR3, as DNA: TGTGCCAGCAGGATTGGAGGTAGCGGGACAGATACGCAGTATTTT.

This clone was seen a few times. V gene TRBV25-1 combines with J gene TRBJ1-1; D is undetermined. CDR3 size: 13 residues. Trimming removed 7 bases at V and 7 bases at J, with 16 bases between. Germline V gene data show CDR1 as MGHDK and CDR2 as SYGVNS. Here the CDR3 reads CASIGSHNFEAFF. For the CDR3, the DNA is TGTGCCAGCATAGGATCCCACAATTTTGAAGCTTTCTTT.

V gene TRBV6-5 combines with J gene TRBJ2-5, with D possibly matching TRBD1 (5 bases). Germline V lookup: CDR1 MNHEY, CDR2 SVGAGI. CDR3 length: 12 amino acids. Trimming took 7 bases from V and 0 from J, leaving 6 bases between them. The CDR3 here is CASTRDQETQYF. CDR3 nucleotides: TGTGCCAGCACCAGGGACCAAGAGACCCAGTACTTC.

As DNA, the CDR3 is TGTGCCAGCAGTTTATACCCCAGGGCCACTGAAGCTTTCTTT. Amino acids: CASSLYPRATEAFF. The chain employs TRBV28 and TRBJ1-1, with D possibly TRBD1 on 5 matching bases. CDR3 length equals 14 residues. Trimming cost V 1 base and J 4 bases, with 10 bases left between them. Per germline, CDR1 MDHEN and CDR2 SYDVKM.

This clone is a singleton in its sample. J is TRBJ2-7 and V is TRBV2; possibly TRBD1 for D (6 bases). V lost 6 bases, J lost 5 bases, and 14 bases lay in between. The CDR3 totals 13 residues. Looked up from germline, CDR1 is SNHLY and CDR2 is FYNNEI. CDR3 loop: CASRGTGLDEQYF. For the CDR3, the DNA is TGTGCCAGCAGGGGAACAGGGCTAGACGAGCAGTACTTC.

This sequence joins TRBV18 and TRBJ1-6; the D gene is possibly TRBD1 (5 bases). This CDR3 is 16 amino acids long. Germline V gene sequence: CDR1 KGHSH, CDR2 LQKENI. The V end was cut by 2 bases, the J end by 0 bases, with 8 bases between. CDR3 sequence: CASSPVRASYNSPLHF. The CDR3 nucleotides read TGTGCCAGCTCACCAGTCAGGGCCTCCTATAATTCACCCCTCCACTTT.

This clone was observed once. The gene calls are TRBV3-1 (or the pseudogene TRBV3-2) and TRBJ2-1; unclear D gene. This CDR3 has 11 amino acids. Germline CDR1 and CDR2: LGHDT and YNNKEL (reference sequence). With 5 bases removed from V and 10 bases from J, the gap between germline ends came to 9 bases. CDR3 DNA: TGTGCCAGCAGCAGCCGGGCCGAGCAGTTCTTC. Its protein product is CASSSRAEQFF.

This sequence joins TRBV6-4 and TRBJ2-2; a possible D gene is TRBD1 (6 bases). This CDR3 is built from 15 residues. The V end was cut by 3 bases, the J end by 5 bases, with 13 bases between. CDR1 and CDR2 (germline): MRHNA, SNTAGT. CDR3 in DNA: TGTGCCAGCAGTGAGAGCCCACAGGGAACCGGGGAGCTGTTTTTT. Amino acid sequence: CASSESPQGTGELFF.

The gene calls are TRBV28 and TRBJ1-1; no clear D. Trimming took off 6 bases at V and 10 bases at J, with 12 bases between the two ends. The CDR3 sequence is 11 residues long. CDR1 MDHEN and CDR2 SYDVKM come from the germline V gene. CDR3: CASSPTDRAFF. The DNA for the CDR3 is TGTGCCAGCAGCCCGACCGACCGAGCTTTCTTT.

The chain joins TRBV15 to TRBJ1-1, with TRBD1 as a possible D gene (5 bases). V shed 0 bases and J shed 4 bases, with 12 bases lying between them. The V gene's germline CDR1 is LNHNV and CDR2 YYDKDF (reference sequence). The CDR3 spans 15 residues. The CDR3 is CATSRDPGGGTEAFF. CDR3 nucleotide sequence: TGTGCCACCAGCAGAGATCCGGGGGGAGGCACTGAAGCTTTCTTT. Full variable domain (missing parts from reference TRBV15 and TRBJ1-1): DAMVIQNPRYQVTQFGKPVTLSCSQTLNHNVMYWYQQKSSQAPKLLFHYYDKDFNNEADTPDNFQSRRPNTSFCFLDIRSPGLGDTAMYLCATSRDPGGGTEAFFGQGTRLTVV.

This chain joins TRBV5-1 and TRBJ2-1; D possibly uses TRBD1 or TRBD2 (7 bases each). This CDR3 region has 15 residues. V was trimmed by 2 bases and J by 7 bases, leaving 16 bases between them. Germline CDR1 reads SGHRS; CDR2 reads YFSETQ. Here the CDR3 reads CASSLSGGAGNEQFF. The CDR3 coding sequence is TGCGCCAGCAGCTTATCAGGGGGGGCCGGGAATGAGCAGTTCTTC.

The genes are TRBV13 and TRBJ2-2; the D is unclear. The CDR3 runs 13 residues. CDR1 and CDR2 (germline): PRHDT, FYEKMQ (reference sequence). With 5 bases removed from V and 1 base from J, the gap between germline ends came to 5 bases. This chain's CDR3 is CASSLKNTGELFF. CDR3 DNA: TGTGCCAGCAGCCTCAAGAACACCGGGGAGCTGTTTTTT.

This clone came up a few times. The chain recombines TRBV19 with TRBJ2-5, with 7 bases aligning to TRBD2. From germline, CDR1 is LNHDA and CDR2 SQIVND (reference sequence). Trimming removed 7 bases from V and 1 base from J; junction bases left unmatched: 12. The CDR3 spans 16 residues. The CDR3 DNA reads TGTGCCAGTAAATCCCACGCGGGGACTACCCAAGAGACCCAGTACTTC. Translation gives CASKSHAGTTQETQYF.

The gene calls are TRBV7-9 and TRBJ2-3; TRBD1 agrees at 11 bases. CDR1 and CDR2 from the germline V gene are SEHNR and FQNEAQ (reference sequence). Trimming removed 4 bases from V and 3 bases from J; junction bases left unmatched: 3. This CDR3 comprises 15 residues. CDR3 bases: TGTGCCAGCAGCTCCGGACAGGGGGCAACAGATACGCAGTATTTT. It is translated as CASSSGQGATDTQYF.

The chain couples TRBV16 to TRBJ1-2, with D uncertain. Germline CDR1 and CDR2: KGHSY and FQNENV. Between the trimmed V and J ends, which lost 0 bases and 4 bases, there was a span of 15 bases. CDR3 length: 16 residues. CDR3 sequence (DNA): TGTGCCAGCAGCCAATCCGAACGCGTATCCGGCTATGGCTACACCTTC. Amino acids: CASSQSERVSGYGYTF. The whole variable domain, remainder taken from reference TRBV16 and TRBJ1-2, is GEEVAQTPKHLVRGEGQKAKLYCAPIKGHSYVFWYQQVLKNEFKFLISFQNENVFDETGMPKERFSAKCLPNSPCSLEIQATKLEDSAVYFCASSQSERVSGYGYTFGSGTRLTVV.

The chain uses TRBV7-9 and TRBJ1-5; no clear D. The CDR3 is 19 residues long. Between the trimmed V and J ends, which lost 3 bases and 3 bases, there was a span of 24 bases. Looked up from germline, CDR1 is SEHNR and CDR2 is FQNEAQ (reference sequence). The CDR3: CASSFFAPRSSEFNQPQHF. The CDR3 region has the DNA TGTGCCAGCAGCTTTTTCGCACCACGCTCCTCGGAGTTCAATCAGCCCCAGCATTTT.

The gene calls are TRBV5-1 and TRBJ1-6, with a possible D match to TRBD1 (5 bases). CDR1 is SGHRS, CDR2 YFSETQ, per germline. Trimming left V 3 bases short and J 1 base short, with 14 bases between. The CDR3 extends over 17 amino acids. The CDR3 nucleotides read TGCGCCAGCAGCTCTCAGGGTGCGGGGTCCTATAATTCACCCCTCCACTTT. Protein product: CASSSQGAGSYNSPLHF.

V gene TRBV28 combines with J gene TRBJ1-1, with D possibly TRBD1 on 5 matching bases. This CDR3 region has 15 residues. CDR1 and CDR2 (germline): MDHEN, SYDVKM. Between the trimmed V and J ends, which lost 4 bases and 6 bases, there was a span of 18 bases. CDR3 nucleotides: TGTGCCAGCAGTTCCCTTTGGGGGAACTTGGCTGAAGCTTTCTTT. Its translation: CASSSLWGNLAEAFF. Based on the CDR3 plus reference TRBV28 and TRBJ1-1, the full variable domain is DVKVTQSSRYLVKRTGEKVFLECVQDMDHENMFWYRQDPGLGLRLIYFSYDVKMKEKGDIPEGYSVSREKKERFSLILESASTNQTSMYLCASSSLWGNLAEAFFGQGTRLTVV.